This T cell receptor beta chain is from a study of blood T cell repertoires in COVID-19. Some clones are missing from TCRdb's copy, which holds only in-frame ones; the method was immunoSEQ multiplex PCR. Here the sample spans 400,000 to 500,000 clones, about 88% being singletons. The clonotype was recovered from a woman in her late teens or twenties who had been exposed to COVID-19. Material: PBMCs or T cells enriched from blood (not recorded which).

CDR3 coding DNA: TGTGCCAGCAGTTCCCCCGGACTAGCGGGAGGTTACACCGGGGAGCTGTTTTTT. Translation gives CASSSPGLAGGYTGELFF. The chain employs TRBV27 and TRBJ2-2; 14 bases fit TRBD2. The CDR3 spans 18 residues. Per germline, CDR1 MNHEY and CDR2 SMNVEV (reference sequence). The trim removed 4 bases at V and 3 bases at J, leaving 7 bases unmatched.